The 4 T cell receptor beta chains reported below all come from one sample, sequenced in a study of T cells in Graves' hyperthyroidism and ophthalmopathy. Amplification yielded TCR beta CDR3 regions, with RNA transcripts as the source. RT-PCR in the first round (using the HTBI primer set) targeted the TCR CDR3. Using its own MiXCR run on the multiplex PCR reads, TCRdb lists one record per CDR3 protein. Of a few hundred thousand distinct CDR3 sequences detected, about 20% appear once; the ten largest clones hold about 60%. The specimen was blood. These TCRs come from a man younger than 40 with Graves' ophthalmopathy.

This clonotype turned up a few times. The gene calls are TRBV2 and TRBJ2-3; D not resolved. The CDR3 runs to 15 residues. CDR1 is SNHLY, CDR2 FYNNEI, per germline. The V end lost 7 bases, the J end lost 0 bases, and 14 bases lay between the germline ends. CDR3 protein: CASKLRLHSTDTQYF. CDR3 nucleotides: TGTGCCAGCAAACTTCGACTGCACAGCACAGATACGCAGTATTTT.

This clonotype has ten or more counts. The V and J genes are TRBV20-1 and TRBJ1-1, with D possibly being TRBD1 (5 bases). The CDR3 is 16 residues long. Germline loops: CDR1 DFQATT, CDR2 SNEGSKA (reference sequence). Trimming took off 0 bases at V and 2 bases at J, with 16 bases between the two ends. The CDR3 coding sequence is TGCAGTGCTAGAGAGATGGGGGGACGGTTAAACACTGAAGCTTTCTTT. This codes for CSAREMGGRLNTEAFF.

The count of this clonotype is one. Compared with germline, one end of the junction differs, possibly owing to a read error. V and J are TRBV15 and TRBJ2-1; D remains unclear. The CDR3 spans 15 residues. In germline, CDR1 is LNHNV, CDR2 YYDKDF (reference sequence). CDR3 sequence (DNA): TGTACCACCAGCAGAGAGAATAGTGACTACAATGAGCAGTTCTTC. Protein product: CTTSRENSDYNEQFF. Based on the CDR3 plus reference TRBV15 and TRBJ2-1, the full variable domain is DAMVIQNPRYQVTQFGKPVTLSCSQTLNHNVMYWYQQKSSQAPKLLFHYYDKDFNNEADTPDNFQSRRPNTSFCFLDIRSPGLGDTAMYLCTTSRENSDYNEQFFGPGTRLTVL.

V and J are TRBV12-3 or TRBV12-4 and TRBJ2-2; 9 nucleotides align to TRBD1. This CDR3 contains 14 residues. V lost 5 bases and J lost 4; bases outside the gene matches: 2. In DNA, the CDR3 is TGTGCCAGCAGTAGACAGGGGGGCACCGGGGAGCTGTTTTTT. Amino acid sequence: CASSRQGGTGELFF.